Listed below are T cell receptor beta chains from one sample, sequenced in a study of blood T cell repertoires in COVID-19. Clones were sequenced by immunoSEQ multiplex PCR, and TCRdb holds only the in-frame ones, with some missing. The sample holds about 310,000 clones, around 86% seen once. Specimen: peripheral blood. The receptors originated from a middle-aged man with active or convalescent COVID-19. Each CDR3 is given with its conserved first and last residue. D genes are given only for firm matches. Part of the rows lack a size; the others show once, few, many or a class for expanded clones.

d_gene | j_gene | v_gene | abundance | CDR3aa | CDR3nt
NA | TRBJ1-4 | TRBV18 | NA | CASSPAQAYEEKLFF | TGTGCCAGCTCACCAGCGCAGGCTTACGAAGAAAAACTGTTTTTT
TRBD2 | TRBJ2-7 | TRBV7-2 | NA | CASSKRAGQTGEQYF | TGTGCCAGCAGTAAGAGAGCGGGGCAAACGGGGGAGCAGTACTTC
NA | TRBJ1-2 | TRBV28 | NA | CASSLGDYGYTF | TGTGCCAGCAGTTTAGGAGACTATGGCTACACCTTC
NA | TRBJ1-2 | TRBV6-6 | NA | CASSYPGNINYGYTF | TGTGCCAGCAGTTACCCGGGAAATATTAACTATGGCTACACCTTC
NA | TRBJ1-1 | TRBV2 | NA | CASSAEGDLTEAFF | TGTGCCAGCAGTGCCGAGGGGGACCTCACTGAAGCTTTCTTT
NA | TRBJ2-1 | TRBV28 | NA | CASSFVGRGGYNEQFF | TGTGCCAGCAGTTTTGTGGGCAGGGGAGGGTACAATGAGCAGTTCTTC
TRBD2 | TRBJ2-1 | TRBV15 | NA | CATSRDRTSGGEQFF | TGTGCCACCAGCAGAGATCGGACTAGCGGTGGGGAGCAGTTCTTC
TRBD1 | TRBJ1-2 | TRBV4-3 | NA | CASSQIPEGAAHGYTF | TGCGCCAGCAGCCAAATCCCCGAGGGGGCAGCCCACGGCTACACCTTC
TRBD1 | TRBJ2-5 | TRBV5-6 | NA | CASSEGQGGETQYF | TGTGCCAGCAGCGAGGGACAGGGCGGAGAGACCCAGTACTTC
TRBD1 | TRBJ1-1 | TRBV28 | NA | CASSIAGGRDGGEAFF | TGTGCCAGCAGTATAGCAGGGGGCAGGGATGGAGGTGAAGCTTTCTTT
NA | TRBJ2-7 | TRBV5-1 | NA | CASRKGIEPYEQYF | TGCGCCAGCAGGAAGGGGATAGAACCCTACGAGCAGTACTTC
TRBD2 | TRBJ2-1 | TRBV19 | NA | CASSIEVGLAGGPYSYNEQFF | TGTGCCAGTAGTATAGAAGTCGGGCTAGCGGGAGGACCTTACTCCTACAATGAGCAGTTCTTC
NA | TRBJ2-3 | TRBV5-4 | NA | CASSLYAADTQYF | TGTGCCAGCAGCCTCTACGCGGCAGATACGCAGTATTTT
TRBD1 | TRBJ2-2 | TRBV6-1 | NA | CASSEQTGRTGELFF | TGTGCCAGCAGTGAGCAGACAGGGAGAACCGGGGAGCTGTTTTTT
NA | TRBJ1-5 | TRBV19 | NA | CASIPSRGGRHNQPQHF | TGTGCCAGTATCCCCTCTCGGGGGGGCCGCCACAATCAGCCCCAGCATTTT
NA | TRBJ2-4 | TRBV19 | once | CASSIADIQYF | TGTGCCAGTAGTATAGCTGACATTCAGTACTTC
NA | TRBJ1-2 | TRBV28 | NA | CASSPSPSYGYTF | TGTGCCAGCAGTCCCTCCCCCAGCTATGGCTACACCTTC
TRBD1 | TRBJ1-1 | TRBV27 | NA | CASSLTGDTEAFF | TGTGCCAGCAGTTTGACAGGGGACACTGAAGCTTTCTTT
TRBD1 | TRBJ2-7 | TRBV14 | NA | CASSQTGTGYEQYF | TGTGCCAGCAGCCAAACCGGGACAGGGTACGAGCAGTACTTC
TRBD1 | TRBJ1-2 | TRBV5-1 | NA | CASSLEGGRANYGYTF | TGCGCCAGCAGCTTGGAAGGGGGCAGAGCTAACTATGGCTACACCTTC
NA | TRBJ1-5 | TRBV3-1/TRBV3-2 | NA | CASSQGGSNQPQHF | TGTGCCAGCAGCCAGGGGGGAAGCAATCAGCCCCAGCATTTT
TRBD1 | TRBJ1-3 | TRBV10-3 | NA | CAITGQIHSGNTIYF | TGTGCCATCACGGGACAGATCCACTCTGGAAACACCATATATTTT
TRBD2 | TRBJ2-1 | TRBV2 | few | CASSEALGGGPGNEQFF | TGTGCCAGCAGTGAAGCGCTGGGGGGAGGGCCGGGCAATGAGCAGTTCTTC
TRBD2 | TRBJ2-5 | TRBV5-1 | NA | CASSLVGGGSQETQYF | TGCGCCAGCAGCTTGGTAGGCGGGGGGTCCCAAGAGACCCAGTACTTC
NA | TRBJ1-6 | TRBV9 | NA | CASSVAGVRNSPLHF | TGTGCCAGCAGCGTAGCGGGGGTTAGGAATTCACCCCTCCACTTT
TRBD1 | TRBJ1-6 | TRBV5-4 | NA | CASSLPPGQGESPLHF | TGTGCCAGCAGCTTACCACCGGGACAGGGAGAATCACCCCTCCACTTT
TRBD1 | TRBJ1-2 | TRBV28 | once | CASTKTGVEYGYTF | TGTGCCAGCACCAAGACAGGGGTTGAATATGGCTACACCTTC
TRBD1 | TRBJ1-5 | TRBV15 | NA | CATSRDTGAYSNQPQHF | TGTGCCACCAGCAGAGACACAGGGGCTTATAGCAATCAGCCCCAGCATTTT
TRBD2 | TRBJ2-5 | TRBV11-2 | NA | CASSPPGLAGTETQYF | TGTGCCAGCAGCCCACCGGGACTAGCGGGGACAGAGACCCAGTACTTC
TRBD2 | TRBJ2-1 | TRBV5-4 | NA | CASSSETSGRDNEQFF | TGTGCCAGCAGCTCCGAGACTAGCGGGAGAGACAATGAGCAGTTCTTC
NA | TRBJ2-3 | TRBV28 | NA | CASVSVAGRTSTDTQYF | TGTGCCAGCGTATCGGTGGCGGGTAGGACTAGCACAGATACGCAGTATTTT
TRBD1 | TRBJ1-6 | TRBV11-1 | NA | CASSDRQGLAPLHF | TGTGCCAGCAGCGACCGACAGGGGTTAGCACCCCTCCACTTT
NA | TRBJ2-7 | TRBV6-5 | NA | CASRDGALGSYEQYF | TGTGCCAGCAGGGATGGGGCCCTGGGCTCCTACGAGCAGTACTTC
NA | TRBJ1-2 | TRBV4-1 | NA | CASGRGGGAGFYGYTF | TGCGCCAGCGGCCGAGGGGGGGGCGCGGGATTCTATGGCTACACCTTC
TRBD1 | TRBJ2-3 | TRBV9 | NA | CASSVGSRDSSNTQYF | TGTGCCAGCAGCGTAGGTTCCCGGGACAGTTCGAATACGCAGTATTTT
TRBD1 | TRBJ2-2 | TRBV9 | NA | CASSVGGTGYPGELFF | TGTGCCAGCAGCGTAGGCGGGACAGGGTATCCCGGGGAGCTGTTTTTT
NA | TRBJ1-2 | TRBV7-2 | NA | CASSLGPGVSGYTF | TGTGCCAGCAGCTTAGGACCAGGGGTGTCTGGCTACACCTTC
NA | TRBJ2-7 | TRBV11-1 | NA | CASSHSGGSSYEQYF | TGTGCCAGCAGCCACAGTGGAGGGAGCTCCTACGAGCAGTACTTC
NA | TRBJ1-6 | TRBV21-1 | few | CASSKWDRRPLHF | TGTGCCAGCAGCAAATGGGACAGGCGACCCCTCCACTTT
NA | TRBJ2-1 | TRBV10-1 | NA | CASSDRLDYNEQFF | TGCGCCAGCAGTGACCGACTAGACTACAATGAGCAGTTCTTC
TRBD1 | TRBJ1-4 | TRBV5-6 | NA | CASRSQGVSEKLFF | TGTGCCAGCAGATCACAGGGGGTTAGTGAAAAACTGTTTTTT
NA | TRBJ2-3 | TRBV5-6 | NA | CASSLAGLGDTQYF | TGTGCCAGCAGCTTGGCGGGGTTGGGAGATACGCAGTATTTT
NA | TRBJ2-4 | TRBV6-5 | NA | CASKEGGAKNIQYF | TGTGCCAGCAAGGAAGGAGGAGCCAAAAACATTCAGTACTTC
TRBD2 | TRBJ2-7 | TRBV4-3 | once | CASSQDPGGEQYF | TGCGCCAGCAGCCAAGATCCGGGGGGCGAGCAGTACTTC
NA | TRBJ1-3 | TRBV7-9 | NA | CASSFDRTGRSGNTIYF | TGTGCCAGCAGCTTTGACCGTACAGGGCGCTCTGGAAACACCATATATTTT
NA | TRBJ1-5 | TRBV7-2 | NA | CASSLVWGAEQPQHF | TGTGCCAGCAGCTTAGTCTGGGGCGCGGAGCAGCCCCAGCATTTT
NA | TRBJ1-1 | TRBV2 | once | CASTELGVEAFF | TGTGCCAGCACGGAGCTAGGGGTTGAAGCTTTCTTT
TRBD1 | TRBJ1-2 | TRBV27 | NA | CASSSSGGGYGYTF | TGTGCCAGCAGTTCCTCAGGGGGCGGCTATGGCTACACCTTC
NA | TRBJ2-5 | TRBV11-2 | NA | CASSIRETQYF | TGTGCCAGCAGCATCAGAGAGACCCAGTACTTC
TRBD1 | TRBJ1-1 | TRBV7-9 | NA | CASSRRDSEAFF | TGTGCCAGCAGTCGACGGGACAGTGAAGCTTTCTTT
TRBD2 | TRBJ2-5 | TRBV2 | NA | CASSGTSGSGETQYF | TGTGCCAGCAGTGGGACTAGCGGGAGCGGGGAGACCCAGTACTTC
TRBD2 | TRBJ2-1 | TRBV5-4 | NA | CASSLVSGLANNEQFF | TGTGCCAGCAGCTTGGTTTCGGGACTAGCGAACAATGAGCAGTTCTTC